The entry below gives a single TCR beta chain sequence along with its context. Its specificity is unknown. Germline V gives CDR1 LGHDT, CDR2 YNNKEL (reference sequence). Losses at the gene ends were 4 bases for V and 4 bases for J; bases not matched to a gene: 9. This CDR3 region has 15 residues. This record comes from a study of T-cell memory formation after mild COVID-19. Study-level results: Contracting CD4+ clones sat mainly in CM and EM; CD8+ in EMRA. Pre-infection memory held some responding clones, suggesting pre-existing cross-reactive T cells responded. There was a balanced CD4/CD8 profile in clones contracting day 15 to 85, and later expanders leaned CD4+.

UMIs and sample barcodes were carried by the TCR alpha and TCR beta cDNA libraries that 5'RACE produced using constant-segment primers. A single record per CDR3 protein comes from TCRdb applying MiXCR to the 5' RACE reads. The sample lists a few hundred thousand distinct CDR3 sequences; around 15% were seen once. The chain uses TRBV3-1 and TRBJ1-1; 7 bases agree with TRBD1. This receptor was obtained from a man in his late teens or twenties who had mild COVID-19 (a few samples of this study predate the infection). Cell type and time point are not known. Sequenced sample: PBMCs or a T cell subset sorted from them (not recorded which). The CDR3: CASSPGGLGGTEAFF. The CDR3 DNA is TGTGCCAGCAGCCCAGGGGGATTAGGGGGCACTGAAGCTTTCTTT.